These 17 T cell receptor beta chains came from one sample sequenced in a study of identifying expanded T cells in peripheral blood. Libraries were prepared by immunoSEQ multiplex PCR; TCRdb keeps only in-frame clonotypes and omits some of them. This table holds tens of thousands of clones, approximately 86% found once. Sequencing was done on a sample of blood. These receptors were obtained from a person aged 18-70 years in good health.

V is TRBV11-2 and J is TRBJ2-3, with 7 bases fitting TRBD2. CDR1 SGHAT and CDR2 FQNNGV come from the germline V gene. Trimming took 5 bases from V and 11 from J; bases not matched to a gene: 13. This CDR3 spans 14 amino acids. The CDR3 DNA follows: TGTGCCAGCAGCGAATGGGGGGGGTCGCTGATGCAGTATTTT. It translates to CASSEWGGSLMQYF.

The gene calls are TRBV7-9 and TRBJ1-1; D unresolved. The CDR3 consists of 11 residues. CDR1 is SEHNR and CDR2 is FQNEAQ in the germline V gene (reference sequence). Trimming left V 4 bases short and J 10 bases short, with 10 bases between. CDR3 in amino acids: CASSSARGAFF. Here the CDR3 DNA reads TGTGCCAGCAGCTCCGCGAGAGGAGCTTTCTTT. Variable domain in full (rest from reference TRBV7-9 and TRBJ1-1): DTGVSQNPRHKITKRGQNVTFRCDPISEHNRLYWYRQTLGQGPEFLTYFQNEAQLEKSRLLSDRFSAERPKGSFSTLEIQRTEQGDSAMYLCASSSARGAFFGQGTRLTVV.

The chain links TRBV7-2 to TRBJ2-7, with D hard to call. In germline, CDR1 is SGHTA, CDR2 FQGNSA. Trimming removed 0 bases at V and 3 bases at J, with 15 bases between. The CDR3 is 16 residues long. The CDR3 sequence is CASSLAVGQEIYEQYF. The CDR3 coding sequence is TGTGCCAGCAGCTTAGCCGTGGGTCAGGAGATCTACGAGCAGTACTTC.

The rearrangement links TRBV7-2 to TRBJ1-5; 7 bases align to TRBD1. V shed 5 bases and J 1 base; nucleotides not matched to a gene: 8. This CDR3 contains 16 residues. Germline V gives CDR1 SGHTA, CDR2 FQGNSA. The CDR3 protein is CASSPWGQQSNQPQHF. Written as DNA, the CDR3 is TGTGCCAGCAGCCCGTGGGGACAGCAAAGCAATCAGCCCCAGCATTTT.

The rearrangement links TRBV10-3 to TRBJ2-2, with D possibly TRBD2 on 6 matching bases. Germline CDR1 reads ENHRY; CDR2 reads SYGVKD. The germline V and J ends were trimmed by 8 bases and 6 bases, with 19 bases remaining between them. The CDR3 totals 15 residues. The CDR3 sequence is CAIGSEGPEAGELFF. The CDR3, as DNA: TGTGCCATCGGTTCGGAGGGCCCGGAAGCCGGGGAGCTGTTTTTT.

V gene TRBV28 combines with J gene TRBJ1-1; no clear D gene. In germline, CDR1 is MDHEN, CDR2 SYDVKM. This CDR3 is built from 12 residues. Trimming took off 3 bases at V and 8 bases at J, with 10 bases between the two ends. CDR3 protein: CASSLLISEAFF. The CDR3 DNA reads TGTGCCAGCAGTTTGTTAATCTCCGAAGCTTTCTTT.

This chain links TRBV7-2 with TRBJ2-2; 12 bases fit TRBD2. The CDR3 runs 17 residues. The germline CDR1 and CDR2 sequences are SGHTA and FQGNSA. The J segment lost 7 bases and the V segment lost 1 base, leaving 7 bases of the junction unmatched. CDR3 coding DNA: TGTGCCAGCAGCTTAGTCTCTAGCGGGAGGGCTGGCGGGGAGCTGTTTTTT. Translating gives CASSLVSSGRAGGELFF.

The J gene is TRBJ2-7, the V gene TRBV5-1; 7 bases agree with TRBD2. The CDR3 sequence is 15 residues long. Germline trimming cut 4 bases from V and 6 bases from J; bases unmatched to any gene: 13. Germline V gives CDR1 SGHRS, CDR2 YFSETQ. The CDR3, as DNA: TGCGCCAGCAGCCCTGGCAGTGGGGGAGGGTTCGAGCAGTACTTC. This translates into CASSPGSGGGFEQYF.

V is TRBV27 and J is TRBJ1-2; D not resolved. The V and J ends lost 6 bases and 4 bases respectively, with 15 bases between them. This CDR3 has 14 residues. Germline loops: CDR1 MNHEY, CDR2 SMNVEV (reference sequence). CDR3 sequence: CASRPRTAGYGYTF. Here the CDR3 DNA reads TGTGCCAGCAGGCCCAGAACCGCGGGCTATGGCTACACCTTC.

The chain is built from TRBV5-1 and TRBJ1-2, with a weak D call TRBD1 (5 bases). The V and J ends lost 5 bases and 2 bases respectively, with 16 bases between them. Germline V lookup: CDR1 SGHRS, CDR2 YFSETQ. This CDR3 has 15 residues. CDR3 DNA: TGCGCCAGCAGACCCGGAGTGACAGACAACTATGGCTACACCTTC. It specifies CASRPGVTDNYGYTF. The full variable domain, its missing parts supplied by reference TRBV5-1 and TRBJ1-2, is KAGVTQTPRYLIKTRGQQVTLSCSPISGHRSVSWYQQTPGQGLQFLFEYFSETQRNKGNFPGRFSGRQFSNSRSEMNVSTLELGDSALYLCASRPGVTDNYGYTFGSGTRLTVV.

CDR3 nucleotides: TGTGCCAGCAGCTTGGGGTACAGGGGGATTCTTTATGGCTACACCTTC. It specifies CASSLGYRGILYGYTF. The J gene is TRBJ1-2, the V gene TRBV5-5, with 8 bases identical to TRBD1. CDR1 and CDR2 from the germline V gene are SGHKS and YYEKEE (reference sequence). This CDR3 has 16 residues. The V and J ends lost 0 bases and 5 bases, in that order; junction bases with no gene match: 9.

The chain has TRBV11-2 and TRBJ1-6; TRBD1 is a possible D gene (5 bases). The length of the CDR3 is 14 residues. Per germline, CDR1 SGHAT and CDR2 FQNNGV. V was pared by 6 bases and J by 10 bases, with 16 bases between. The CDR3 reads CASSGRGIGSPLHF. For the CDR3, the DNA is TGTGCCAGCAGTGGGCGGGGGATTGGATCACCCCTCCACTTT. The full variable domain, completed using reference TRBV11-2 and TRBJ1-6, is EAGVAQSPRYKIIEKRQSVAFWCNPISGHATLYWYQQILGQGPKLLIQFQNNGVVDDSQLPKDRFSAERLKGVDSTLKIQPAKLEDSAVYLCASSGRGIGSPLHFGNGTRLTVT.

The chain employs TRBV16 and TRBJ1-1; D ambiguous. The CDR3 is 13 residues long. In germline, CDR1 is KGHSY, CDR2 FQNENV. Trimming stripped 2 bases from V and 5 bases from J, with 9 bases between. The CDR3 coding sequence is TGTGCCAGCAGCCAAGGGCGGAGGACTGAAGCTTTCTTT. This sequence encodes CASSQGRRTEAFF.

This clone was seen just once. CDR3 protein: CASSPNPQGFEGNIQYF. CDR3 coding DNA: TGTGCCAGCTCACCAAACCCACAGGGATTCGAGGGAAACATTCAGTACTTC. V gene TRBV18 combines with J gene TRBJ2-4; a possible D gene is TRBD1 (6 bases). The V end was cut by 2 bases, the J end by 6 bases, with 20 bases between. Germline lookup yields CDR1 KGHSH and CDR2 LQKENI. This CDR3 has 17 residues.

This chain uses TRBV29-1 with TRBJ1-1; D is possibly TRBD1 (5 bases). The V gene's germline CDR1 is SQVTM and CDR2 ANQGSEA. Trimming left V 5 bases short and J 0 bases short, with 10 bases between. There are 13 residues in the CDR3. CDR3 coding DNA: TGCAGCGTTCGACAGTATATGAACACTGAAGCTTTCTTT. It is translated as CSVRQYMNTEAFF.

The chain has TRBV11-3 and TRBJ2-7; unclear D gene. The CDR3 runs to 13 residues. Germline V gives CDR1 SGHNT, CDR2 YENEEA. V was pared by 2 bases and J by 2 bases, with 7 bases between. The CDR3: CASSLRSAYEQYF. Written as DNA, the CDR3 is TGTGCCAGCAGCTTACGCTCAGCCTACGAGCAGTACTTC.

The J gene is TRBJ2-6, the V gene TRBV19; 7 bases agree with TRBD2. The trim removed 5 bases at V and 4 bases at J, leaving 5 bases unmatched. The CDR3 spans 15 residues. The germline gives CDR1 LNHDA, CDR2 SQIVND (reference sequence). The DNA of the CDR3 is TGTGCCAGTAGTTCTGGGGGGGTAGGGGCCAACGTCCTGACTTTC. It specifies CASSSGGVGANVLTF.